This T cell receptor beta chain was profiled in a study of T cell responses to AZD1222 COVID-19 vaccine. This CDR3 region has 15 residues. Germline CDR1 and CDR2: SEHNR and FQNEAQ (reference sequence). The J segment lost 5 bases and the V segment lost 1 base, leaving 2 bases of the junction unmatched. Sequencing used immunoSEQ multiplex PCR; TCRdb keeps in-frame clones, though not all of them. The sample has tens of thousands of clones, over 75% seen once. The chain recombines TRBV7-9 with TRBJ2-2; 9 bases match TRBD1. The TCR was taken from an adult in good health. The source was peripheral blood, collected on day 0 of MenACWY control vaccination. The CDR3 bases are TGTGCCAGCAGCTTAGGGACAGGGGAAACCGGGGAGCTGTTTTTT. This encodes CASSLGTGETGELFF. The variable domain in full, with the rest retrieved from reference TRBV7-9 and TRBJ2-2, is DTGVSQNPRHKITKRGQNVTFRCDPISEHNRLYWYRQTLGQGPEFLTYFQNEAQLEKSRLLSDRFSAERPKGSFSTLEIQRTEQGDSAMYLCASSLGTGETGELFFGEGSRLTVL.